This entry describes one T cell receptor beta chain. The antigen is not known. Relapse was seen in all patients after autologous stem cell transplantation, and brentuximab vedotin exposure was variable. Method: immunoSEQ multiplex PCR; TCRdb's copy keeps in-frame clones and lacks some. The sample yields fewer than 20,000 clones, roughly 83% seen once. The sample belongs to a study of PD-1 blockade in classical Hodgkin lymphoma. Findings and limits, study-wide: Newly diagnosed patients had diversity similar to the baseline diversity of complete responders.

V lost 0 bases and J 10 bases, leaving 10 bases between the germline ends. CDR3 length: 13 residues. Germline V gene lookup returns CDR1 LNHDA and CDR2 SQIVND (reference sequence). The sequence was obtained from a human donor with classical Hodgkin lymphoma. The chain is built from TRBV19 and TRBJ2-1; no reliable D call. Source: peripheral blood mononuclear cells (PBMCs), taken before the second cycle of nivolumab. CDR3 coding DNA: TGTGCCAGTAGTATAGACGGCTACCTGGAGCAGTTCTTC. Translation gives CASSIDGYLEQFF.